This T cell receptor beta chain came from a study of blood T cell repertoires in COVID-19. Sequencing was performed with immunoSEQ multiplex PCR; in TCRdb, only in-frame clones are kept and a portion is missing. The sample carries about 150,000 clones, around four fifths recorded once. The CDR3 sequence is 14 residues long. The germline V gene has CDR1 SGHTA and CDR2 FQGTGA. Trimming cost V 2 bases and J 8 bases, with 15 bases left between them. This sequence originates from a man aged 45-65 years who had recovered from COVID-19. The sequenced sample was PBMCs or T cells enriched from blood (not recorded which). The rearrangement joins TRBV7-3 to TRBJ1-2, with D tentatively TRBD1 (5 bases). The CDR3 DNA reads as TGTGCCAGCAGCTTAGGAGGGACGGCGGGAGGCTACACCTTC. Its protein product is CASSLGGTAGGYTF.